Detailed here is one T cell receptor beta chain. This clonotype was seen a handful of times. Its antigen is currently not known. No base quality information exists; no much larger clone differs at one position. The CDR3 starts with the cysteine, ends with the phenylalanine, and has 14 residues. The entry retains the CDR3 DNA only, 42 bases that are in frame from base 1. CDR1 and CDR2 are read off the germline V gene as MDHEN and SYDVKM. V lost 6 bases and J lost 5 bases; the stretch between them is 16 bases long. These data come from a study of T cell repertoires in cytomegalovirus infection (dated by TCRdb to 2018 to 2020). At the level of the whole study: Donor HLA type was relevant to the analysis, because carriage of CMV infection together with the matching HLA type was indicated by public TCR beta signatures.

Reads for this sample came from an Illumina HiSeq 1500. The raw public data were reprocessed by TCRdb itself: fastp quality trimming at Q25, MiXCR clonotype calling, in-frame beta chains only. Each entry merges the rows of one CDR3 protein and shows their most common DNA and genes. This sample has 160,000 or so distinct CDR3 sequences in its table, and roughly 17% of those were observed once. The ten largest account for around 20% of the sample. The investigation overall reported the following: Carriers of CMV infection plus the relevant HLA type were discriminated by the cumulative frequency of public TCR beta family members in the study cohort and in an independent roughly 380-donor cohort. The ex vivo response was dominated by HLA-C-restricted CMV-specific TCR beta clonotypes, and the single most frequent clonotype in two of eight donors was supplied by these HLA-C-restricted clonotypes.

The receptor chain draws on TRBV28 and TRBJ1-2; possibly the D gene is TRBD1, per 5 matching bases. The receptor comes from a human donor in good health (CMV status not recorded). Some clones in this sample may be carry-over from other donors' samples. Sequencing was done on a sample of CD8+ T cells from PBMCs. The base sequence is TGTGCCAGCAGCCAGAGAGGGGAGAGGTATGGCTACACCTTC. This encodes CASSQRGERYGYTF.